This T cell receptor beta chain emerged from a study of shared clonotypes between healthy human individuals. Looked up from germline, CDR1 is SNHLY and CDR2 is FYNNEI. V was cut by 4 bases and J by 0 bases, with 13 bases left in between. This CDR3 has 15 residues. TCRdb's table, derived via immunoSEQ multiplex PCR, lists solely in-frame clones and lacks some. The top ten clones hold 0.36% of a sample with fewer than 2.5 million clones, under 95% of them seen once. The chain combines TRBV2 with TRBJ2-7, with D maybe TRBD2 (6 bases). This receptor was taken from a man aged 18 to 30 in good health. Some clones in this sample may be carry-over from other donors' samples. Sequencing was carried out using naive CD4+ T cells from PBMCs. Subset given: CD45RA+ positively selected. The chain's CDR3 is CASSGSLALSYEQYF. CDR3 DNA: TGTGCCAGCAGTGGATCTCTAGCGCTCTCCTACGAGCAGTACTTC.